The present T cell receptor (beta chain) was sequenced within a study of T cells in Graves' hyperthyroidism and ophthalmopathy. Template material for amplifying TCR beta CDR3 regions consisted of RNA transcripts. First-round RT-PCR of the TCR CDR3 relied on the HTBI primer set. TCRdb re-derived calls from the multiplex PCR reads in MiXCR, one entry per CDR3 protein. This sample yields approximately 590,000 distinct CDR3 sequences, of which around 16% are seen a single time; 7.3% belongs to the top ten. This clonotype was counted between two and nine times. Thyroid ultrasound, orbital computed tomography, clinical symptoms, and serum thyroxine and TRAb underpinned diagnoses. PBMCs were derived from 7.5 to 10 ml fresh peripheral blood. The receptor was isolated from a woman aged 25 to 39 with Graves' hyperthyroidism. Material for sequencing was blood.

CDR3 nucleotide sequence: TGTGCCACCAGTGAAGGGACCTTGAACTATGGCTACACCTTC. Amino acid sequence: CATSEGTLNYGYTF. The V gene is TRBV24-1, the J gene TRBJ1-2; possibly TRBD1 for D (5 bases). Germline CDR1 and CDR2: KGHDR and SFDVKD. The V and J ends lost 4 bases and 2 bases respectively, with 10 bases between them. The CDR3 contains 14 residues.